This T cell receptor beta chain originates from a study of neoadjuvant anti-PD-1 for oral cavity cancer. This clone has a single count. The CDR3 runs to 13 residues. Germline V gives CDR1 LNHDA, CDR2 SQIVND (reference sequence). J lost 6 bases, V lost 5 bases, and 3 bases had no gene match. The method was immunoSEQ multiplex PCR; TCRdb's version includes in-frame clones alone and lacks a portion of them. This table has 9,500 to 15,000 clones, about 61% appearing once. The receptor comes from a person aged 35-79 years with oral cavity squamous cell carcinoma. The donor label of this sample is uncertain. This specimen was tumor tissue, taken before nivolumab (anti-PD-1) treatment. The rearrangement joins TRBV19 to TRBJ2-2; 7 bases fit TRBD1. CDR3 amino acids: CASSFQGAGELFF. CDR3 in DNA: TGTGCCAGTAGTTTCCAGGGGGCCGGGGAGCTGTTTTTT.